Following are 26 T cell receptor beta chains from one sample sequenced in a study of graft-versus-host responses after intestinal transplantation. No antigen is known for these receptors. Some clones are missing from TCRdb's copy, which holds only in-frame ones; the method was immunoSEQ multiplex PCR. The table lists over 65,000 clones, more than 85% of them singletons, with 6.5% to 8.5% in the top ten. The sequenced sample was unstimulated CD8+ T cells sorted from spleen or lymph node cells, obtained before transplant. Receptors were obtained from a human donor who was the organ donor for an intestinal transplant.

This chain joins TRBV2 and TRBJ2-3, with 7 nucleotides matching TRBD1. Germline assignment: CDR1 SNHLY and CDR2 FYNNEI. V gave up 2 bases and J gave up 6 bases; unmatched junction bases: 11. This CDR3 has 16 residues. CDR3 amino acids: CASSERGTAGEDTQYF. Written as DNA, the CDR3 is TGTGCCAGCAGTGAAAGGGGGACAGCAGGGGAGGATACGCAGTATTTT.

There are a few counts of this clone. Other DNA sequences in the sample encode the same CDR3. V usage is TRBV30 and J usage is TRBJ1-2; the D is unclear. Germline V lookup: CDR1 GTSNPN, CDR2 SVGIG (reference sequence). The CDR3 runs to 10 residues. V was cut by 5 bases and J by 8 bases, with 9 bases left in between. CDR3 bases: TGTGCCTGGTTTAGCGGCGGCTACACCTTC. Protein product: CAWFSGGYTF.

V and J are TRBV4-1 and TRBJ1-4, with TRBD1 matching 11 bases. The CDR3 loop spans 14 amino acids. The junction had 4 bases not matched to a gene; V was cut back by 8 bases and J by 5 bases. Germline CDR1 reads MGHRA; CDR2 reads YSYEKL. CDR3 loop: CASGGQGANEKLFF. The CDR3 DNA reads as TGCGCCAGCGGAGGACAGGGGGCAAATGAAAAACTGTTTTTT.

The chain couples TRBV5-1 to TRBJ1-1; D uncertain. Deletions cut 0 bases from V and 6 bases from J, with 9 bases between. This CDR3 is 13 amino acids long. CDR1 and CDR2 (germline): SGHRS, YFSETQ. The CDR3: CASSLDQDPEAFF. The CDR3 region has the DNA TGCGCCAGCAGCTTGGACCAGGACCCTGAAGCTTTCTTT.

J is TRBJ2-7 and V is TRBV7-6, with TRBD1 matching 9 bases. V lost 4 bases and J lost 5; bases outside the gene matches: 6. Germline loops: CDR1 SGHVS, CDR2 FNYEAQ. The CDR3 contains 14 residues. CDR3 nucleotides: TGTGCCAGCAGCTCGGGACAGGGCTGGAACGAGCAGTACTTC. Amino acid sequence: CASSSGQGWNEQYF.

The chain has TRBV5-4 and TRBJ2-3; D gene unclear. The V end lost 2 bases, the J end lost 4 bases, and 11 bases lay between the germline ends. The CDR3 has 14 amino acids. CDR1 SGHNT and CDR2 YYREEE come from the germline V gene (reference sequence). CDR3 nucleotide sequence: TGTGCCAGCAGCTTTCGGTCCGATGCAGATACGCAGTATTTT. Its protein product is CASSFRSDADTQYF.

The chain carries TRBV7-9 and TRBJ2-1, with TRBD2 matching 9 bases. The CDR3 runs to 15 residues. Germline trimming cut 3 bases from V and 5 bases from J; bases unmatched to any gene: 5. Germline V lookup: CDR1 SEHNR, CDR2 FQNEAQ (reference sequence). CDR3 in amino acids: CASSFSGRENNEQFF. DNA for the CDR3: TGTGCCAGCAGCTTTAGCGGGAGAGAGAACAATGAGCAGTTCTTC.

Only one count was recorded for this clone. The chain uses TRBV6-1 and TRBJ1-1; no clear D gene. The length of the CDR3 is 14 residues. V lost 5 bases and J 0 bases, leaving 10 bases between the germline ends. Per germline, CDR1 MNHNS and CDR2 SASEGT. The CDR3, as DNA: TGTGCCAGCAGTAGATCCAGATTGAACACTGAAGCTTTCTTT. Translating gives CASSRSRLNTEAFF.

The chain carries TRBV7-6 and TRBJ2-5; D is perhaps TRBD2 (6 bases). The DNA end is more similar to TRBJ2-7, so the J call may be wrong. Looked up from germline, CDR1 is SGHVS and CDR2 is FNYEAQ. CDR3 size: 15 residues. CDR3 coding DNA: TGTGCCAGCAGTCAAAGGGCCAGCGGGTACTACGAGCAGTACTTC. It is translated as CASSQRASGYYEQYF.

The V gene is TRBV11-2, the J gene TRBJ2-3, with D unresolved. The CDR3 length is 14 residues. Per the germline V gene, CDR1 is SGHAT and CDR2 is FQNNGV. Trimming removed 5 bases at V and 0 bases at J, with 9 bases between. CDR3 in amino acids: CASSPSASTDTQYF. The CDR3 nucleotides read TGTGCCAGCAGCCCCAGTGCTAGCACAGATACGCAGTATTTT.

The chain carries TRBV6-5 and TRBJ1-2; D gene unclear. In germline, CDR1 is MNHEY, CDR2 SVGAGI. The CDR3 spans 11 residues. V lost 6 bases and J 4 bases, leaving 6 bases between the germline ends. CDR3 sequence: CASSRTYGYTF. The CDR3 DNA reads as TGTGCCAGCAGCCGGACCTATGGCTACACCTTC.

CDR3 residues: CASSDLWRGGPELGEAFF. For the CDR3, the DNA is TGTGCCAGCAGCGATTTATGGAGGGGGGGCCCTGAATTGGGTGAAGCTTTCTTT. The chain uses TRBV7-6 and TRBJ1-1, with D perhaps TRBD1 (6 bases). The germline CDR1 and CDR2 sequences are SGHVS and FNYEAQ. V was cut by 5 bases and J by 7 bases, with 29 bases left in between. The CDR3 has 18 residues.

The chain employs TRBV5-6 and TRBJ2-7; no definite D call. Germline V gene data show CDR1 as SGHDT and CDR2 as YYEEEE. This CDR3 contains 15 residues. V gave up 0 bases and J gave up 2 bases, with 12 bases separating them. The CDR3 nucleotides are TGTGCCAGCAGCTTGGCCTCAGGCAACCCCTACGAGCAGTACTTC. Encoded protein: CASSLASGNPYEQYF.

The gene calls are TRBV27 and TRBJ1-1, with 8 positions matching TRBD1. The CDR3 covers 13 residues. The V gene end was trimmed by 5 bases and the J gene end by 5 bases; junction bases not matched to a gene: 4. Germline V gene sequence: CDR1 MNHEY, CDR2 SMNVEV (reference sequence). For the CDR3, the DNA is TGTGCCAGCAGTCGGACAGGGCGGACTGAAGCTTTCTTT. Translating gives CASSRTGRTEAFF.

This chain links TRBV9 with TRBJ2-1; D may be TRBD1 or TRBD2 (6 bases each). The V gene lost 0 bases and the J gene lost 6 bases, with 16 bases spanning the gap. Germline CDR1 is SGDLS and CDR2 is YYNGEE. The CDR3 is 16 residues long. For the CDR3, the DNA is TGTGCCAGCAGCGTAGTAGGGGGGACCTTGGCCAATGAGCAGTTCTTC. This translates into CASSVVGGTLANEQFF.

The sample holds one count of this clone. This sequence joins TRBV7-9 and TRBJ2-1; 10 bases are a match to TRBD2. There are 16 residues in the CDR3. Germline loops: CDR1 SEHNR, CDR2 FQNEAQ (reference sequence). Germline trimming cut 3 bases from V and 8 bases from J; bases unmatched to any gene: 10. The CDR3 DNA reads as TGTGCCAGCAGCTTGAGCGGGGGGAGCGGGAGGGATGAGCAGTTCTTC. It translates to CASSLSGGSGRDEQFF.

The chain employs TRBV5-1 and TRBJ2-1; D not certain. The CDR3 totals 14 residues. Germline V lookup: CDR1 SGHRS, CDR2 YFSETQ. Trimming took 5 bases from V and 4 from J, leaving 13 bases between them. The CDR3 DNA follows: TGCGCCAGCAGAGAGGACCACACGTACAATGAGCAGTTCTTC. This encodes CASREDHTYNEQFF.

V gene TRBV6-5 combines with J gene TRBJ2-5; TRBD1 might be the D (5 bases). The J call may be mistaken, given a closer DNA end match to TRBJ2-7. The germline gives CDR1 MNHEY, CDR2 SVGAGI. CDR3 length equals 16 residues. The CDR3 coding sequence is TGTGCCAGCAGTTACTTGACAGAACCGAGCTCCTACGAGCAGTACTTC. Translated: CASSYLTEPSSYEQYF.

This chain links TRBV14 with TRBJ2-7, with TRBD1 matching 11 bases. This CDR3 is built from 14 residues. V dropped 6 bases and J dropped 4; count of bases not matched to a gene: 5. Germline V gives CDR1 SGHDN, CDR2 FVKESK. For the CDR3, the DNA is TGTGCCAGCAGTCTAGGGACAGGGGGATACGAGCAGTACTTC. It translates to CASSLGTGGYEQYF.

In DNA form, the CDR3 reads TGTGCCAGTAGTATTAATCCCGCGGGGGACAGGCCCCAAGAGACCCAGTACTTC. Amino acid sequence: CASSINPAGDRPQETQYF. The rearrangement uses TRBV19 and TRBJ2-5; a weak D match, TRBD1 (8 bases). Trimming removed 3 bases from V and 1 base from J, with 21 bases in between. The CDR3 runs 18 residues. Germline V CDR1 and CDR2: LNHDA, SQIVND (reference sequence). The full variable domain, with the rest looked up from reference TRBV19 and TRBJ2-5, is DGGITQSPKYLFRKEGQNVTLSCEQNLNHDAMYWYRQDPGQGLRLIYYSQIVNDFQKGDIAEGYSVSREKKESFPLTVTSAQKNPTAFYLCASSINPAGDRPQETQYFGPGTRLLVL.

The rearrangement joins TRBV27 to TRBJ1-1; D ambiguous. The CDR3 extends over 12 amino acids. V was cut by 6 bases and J by 2 bases, with 7 bases left in between. Germline assignment: CDR1 MNHEY and CDR2 SMNVEV (reference sequence). As DNA, the CDR3 is TGTGCCAGCAGATGGGGAAACACTGAAGCTTTCTTT. Protein: CASRWGNTEAFF.

This chain uses TRBV2 with TRBJ2-7, with D perhaps TRBD1 (6 bases). The V end was cut by 3 bases, the J end by 6 bases, with 18 bases between. CDR1 and CDR2 from the germline V gene are SNHLY and FYNNEI. The CDR3 loop spans 15 amino acids. The DNA for the CDR3 is TGTGCCAGCAGTGAGGGGAACAGGGCCTGGAGCGAGCAGTACTTC. Amino acids: CASSEGNRAWSEQYF.

There are a few counts of this clone. The chain links TRBV5-6 to TRBJ1-2, with D uncertain. There are 14 residues in the CDR3. The germline gives CDR1 SGHDT, CDR2 YYEEEE. V lost 0 bases and J 3 bases, leaving 9 bases between the germline ends. This CDR3 is CASSLEEYDYGYTF. CDR3 nucleotides: TGTGCCAGCAGCTTGGAAGAGTACGACTATGGCTACACCTTC.

This chain joins TRBV27 and TRBJ2-7; D remains unclear. The CDR3 has 11 residues. Trimming left V 5 bases short and J 3 bases short, with 5 bases between. From germline, CDR1 is MNHEY and CDR2 SMNVEV (reference sequence). CDR3: CASSTDYEQYF. The CDR3 DNA sequence: TGTGCCAGCAGTACCGACTACGAGCAGTACTTC.

This chain connects TRBV6-5 to TRBJ1-1; D possibly corresponds to TRBD1 (6 bases). CDR3 length equals 13 residues. Germline CDR1 is MNHEY and CDR2 is SVGAGI. V lost 5 bases to trimming and J lost 1 base, with 8 bases between them. CDR3 nucleotides: TGTGCCAGCAGTGTACAGGGGAACACTGAAGCTTTCTTT. Protein: CASSVQGNTEAFF.

The chain uses TRBV19 and TRBJ1-5; 7 positions agree with TRBD1. The length of the CDR3 is 13 residues. Trimming removed 11 bases from V and 0 bases from J; junction bases left unmatched: 4. Germline V CDR1 and CDR2: LNHDA, SQIVND (reference sequence). The DNA of the CDR3 is TGTGCCTCCGGACAGGTTAGCAATCAGCCCCAGCATTTT. Translation gives CASGQVSNQPQHF.